Listed below are T cell receptor beta chains from one sample, sequenced in a study of blood T cells in healthy people across ages. TCRdb reanalysed the 5' RACE reads using MiXCR and keeps one entry per CDR3 protein. The sample holds roughly 1.5 million distinct CDR3 sequences, approximately 43% seen once. The sequenced sample was blood. These receptors originate from a woman younger than 35 in good health. The CDR3 runs from the conserved cysteine through the conserved F or W. A D gene is named only where the DNA matches it firmly. The size field is filled for only some rows; it gives once, few, many or a size class.

size: .; D: .; V: TRBV7-9; J: TRBJ2-5; CDR3: CASSFGDKQETQYF; DNA: TGTGCCAGCAGCTTCGGGGACAAGCAAGAGACCCAGTACTTC
size: once; D: .; V: TRBV5-1; J: TRBJ1-6; CDR3: CASSARQSNSPLHF; DNA: TGCGCCAGCAGCGCCCGACAGAGTAATTCACCCCTCCACTTT
size: .; D: TRBD2; V: TRBV20-1; J: TRBJ2-5; CDR3: CSANHRNGGAHEQYF; DNA: TGCAGTGCAAACCACAGGAACGGGGGGGCGCATGAGCAGTACTTC
size: many; D: .; V: TRBV6-1; J: TRBJ1-1; CDR3: CASSGRENTEAFF; DNA: TGTGCCAGCAGTGGACGGGAGAACACTGAAGCTTTCTTT
size: few; D: .; V: TRBV10-3; J: TRBJ1-1; CDR3: CAIRRDGNTEAFF; DNA: TGTGCCATCAGGCGGGACGGGAACACTGAAGCTTTCTTT
size: few; D: .; V: TRBV4-1; J: TRBJ1-2; CDR3: CASSQDLGDYGYTF; DNA: TGCGCCAGCAGCCAAGACCTCGGCGACTATGGCTACACCTTC
size: .; D: TRBD2; V: TRBV6-2/TRBV6-3; J: TRBJ2-1; CDR3: CASSSRFTGTSGRAPYNEQFF; DNA: TGTGCCAGCAGTTCTAGATTCACCGGGACTAGCGGGAGAGCCCCTTACAATGAGCAGTTCTTC
size: .; D: .; V: TRBV6-2/TRBV6-3; J: TRBJ2-7; CDR3: CASSDRKGAYEQYF; DNA: TGTGCCAGCAGTGACAGGAAGGGAGCCTACGAGCAGTACTTC
size: .; D: .; V: TRBV6-6; J: TRBJ2-6; CDR3: CASSGLSSGANVLTF; DNA: TGTGCCAGCAGCGGGCTAAGTTCTGGGGCCAACGTCCTGACTTTC
size: .; D: TRBD1; V: TRBV6-6; J: TRBJ1-5; CDR3: CASSKTGTGGNQPQHF; DNA: TGTGCCAGCAGTAAGACAGGGACGGGCGGCAATCAGCCCCAGCATTTT
size: few; D: TRBD1; V: TRBV4-3; J: TRBJ1-1; CDR3: CASSQVYAGTGDHTEAFF; DNA: TGCGCCAGCAGCCAAGTTTACGCCGGGACAGGGGATCACACTGAAGCTTTCTTT
size: few; D: .; V: TRBV12-3/TRBV12-4; J: TRBJ2-6; CDR3: CASSPPWLGNPVSGANVLTF; DNA: TGTGCCAGCAGTCCCCCGTGGTTAGGTAACCCTGTCTCTGGGGCCAACGTCCTGACTTTC
size: few; D: .; V: TRBV7-2; J: TRBJ2-1; CDR3: CASSIGSIYNEQFF; DNA: TGTGCCAGCAGCATCGGAAGTATCTACAATGAGCAGTTCTTC
size: .; D: TRBD1; V: TRBV6-2/TRBV6-3; J: TRBJ1-1; CDR3: CASSPLTGIDTEAFF; DNA: TGTGCCAGCAGTCCACTGACAGGGATAGACACTGAAGCTTTCTTT
size: few; D: .; V: TRBV27; J: TRBJ2-7; CDR3: CASSFGMNSYEQYF; DNA: TGTGCCAGCAGTTTCGGAATGAACTCCTACGAGCAGTACTTC
size: .; D: .; V: TRBV20-1; J: TRBJ2-4; CDR3: CSARDRAWTTKNIQYF; DNA: TGCAGTGCTAGAGATAGGGCTTGGACAACCAAAAACATTCAGTACTTC
size: .; D: .; V: TRBV5-1; J: TRBJ2-3; CDR3: CASRGLTGTDTQYF; DNA: TGCGCCAGCAGAGGTCTTACGGGCACAGATACGCAGTATTTT